This passage covers 29 T cell receptor beta chains from one sample sequenced in a study of T cell responses to AZD1222 COVID-19 vaccine. Clones were sequenced by immunoSEQ multiplex PCR, and TCRdb holds only the in-frame ones, with some missing. Among under 140,000 clones listed, around 81% were seen once. The sequencing here drew on peripheral blood, taken on day 0 of AZD1222 vaccination. These receptors were taken from an adult in good health.

This clone has only a few counts. J is TRBJ2-5 and V is TRBV5-4; D gene unclear. Germline V gene data show CDR1 as SGHNT and CDR2 as YYREEE (reference sequence). The V end was cut by 4 bases, the J end by 5 bases, with 18 bases between. CDR3 size: 15 residues. CDR3 nucleotides: TGTGCCAGCAGCCGATCCGGGCCCTCTATTGAGACCCAGTACTTC. This sequence encodes CASSRSGPSIETQYF.

The genes are TRBV9 and TRBJ1-2; perhaps TRBD1 as D (5 bases). CDR3 length equals 14 residues. Germline V gives CDR1 SGDLS, CDR2 YYNGEE. Trimming removed 3 bases from V and 8 bases from J, with 17 bases in between. CDR3: CASSGGTEMGGYTF. CDR3 nucleotide sequence: TGTGCCAGCAGCGGCGGGACTGAAATGGGAGGCTACACCTTC.

V usage is TRBV30 and J usage is TRBJ2-7; D is unclear. CDR1 is GTSNPN, CDR2 SVGIG, per germline (reference sequence). CDR3 length: 11 amino acids. V was cut by 0 bases and J by 3 bases, with 3 bases left in between. The CDR3 bases are TGTGCCTGGAGTGTACGCTACGAGCAGTACTTC. Encoded protein: CAWSVRYEQYF.

V and J are TRBV7-9 and TRBJ2-5; no firm D call. The germline V and J ends were trimmed by 3 bases and 5 bases, with 16 bases remaining between them. CDR1 is SEHNR and CDR2 is FQNEAQ in the germline V gene (reference sequence). CDR3 size: 15 residues. The CDR3, as DNA: TGTGCCAGCAGCTTCCTTACCGCCGGCGCTGAGACCCAGTACTTC. It is translated as CASSFLTAGAETQYF.

The CDR3 sequence is CASSIDRTGASSYNSPLHF. The DNA of the CDR3 is TGTGCCAGCAGCATAGACCGGACAGGGGCGAGCTCCTATAATTCACCCCTCCACTTT. The genes are TRBV7-9 and TRBJ1-6; 9 positions agree with TRBD1. Germline-derived CDR1 and CDR2 are SEHNR and FQNEAQ (reference sequence). V dropped 5 bases and J dropped 0; count of bases not matched to a gene: 11. This CDR3 spans 19 amino acids.

The chain combines TRBV21-1 with TRBJ2-7; TRBD2, the table's D call, was not compared with the DNA. TRBV21-1 is a known pseudogene. This CDR3 spans 14 amino acids. CDR3 sequence: CASSTTSPSYEQYF. The CDR3 DNA reads TGTGCCAGCAGCACTACTAGCCCTTCCTACGAGCAGTACTTC.

The chain has TRBV2 and TRBJ1-5; a weak D match, TRBD1 (6 bases). Per the germline V gene, CDR1 is SNHLY and CDR2 is FYNNEI. V lost 4 bases to trimming and J lost 1 base, with 8 bases between them. This CDR3 is built from 14 residues. The chain's CDR3 is CASSGGGSNQPQHF. The CDR3 region has the DNA TGTGCCAGCAGTGGAGGGGGGAGCAATCAGCCCCAGCATTTT.

This clone was detected only once. The chain is built from TRBV5-1 and TRBJ1-5; no firm D call. CDR1 is SGHRS, CDR2 YFSETQ, per germline. This CDR3 has 13 amino acids. The V gene lost 0 bases and the J gene lost 4 bases, with 5 bases spanning the gap. Here the CDR3 reads CASSLGPNQPQHF. CDR3 nucleotide sequence: TGCGCCAGCAGCTTGGGCCCAAATCAGCCCCAGCATTTT.

The chain has TRBV6-2 or TRBV6-3 and TRBJ1-1; no clear D gene. Trimming removed 2 bases from V and 1 base from J, with 8 bases in between. The germline V gene encodes CDR1 MNHEY and CDR2 SVGEGT. The CDR3 contains 14 residues. This chain's CDR3 is CASSYNRGNTEAFF. In nucleotides, the CDR3 is TGTGCCAGCAGTTACAATCGGGGGAACACTGAAGCTTTCTTT.

The rearrangement joins TRBV19 to TRBJ1-3; D is ambiguous. The CDR3 covers 12 residues. The V gene's germline CDR1 is LNHDA and CDR2 SQIVND (reference sequence). V was trimmed by 7 bases and J by 3 bases, leaving 7 bases between them. In nucleotides, the CDR3 is TGTGCCAGTAATCTCGGTGGAAACACCATATATTTT. Translated: CASNLGGNTIYF.

The J gene is TRBJ2-1, the V gene TRBV2; D may be TRBD1 (5 bases). V lost 6 bases and J 4 bases, leaving 10 bases between the germline ends. The CDR3 has 13 residues. The V gene's germline CDR1 is SNHLY and CDR2 FYNNEI. CDR3 bases: TGTGCCAGCAGCGCAGACAGTTACAATGAGCAGTTCTTC. As protein: CASSADSYNEQFF.

The J gene is TRBJ2-3, the V gene TRBV3-1 (or the pseudogene TRBV3-2); D uncertain. This CDR3 has 15 residues. The V gene's germline CDR1 is LGHDT and CDR2 YNNKEL (reference sequence). Trimming took 1 base from V and 5 from J, leaving 13 bases between them. DNA for the CDR3: TGTGCCAGCAGCCAAGGAATGGGTTTAGAAGATACGCAGTATTTT. Amino acids: CASSQGMGLEDTQYF.

This chain joins TRBV6-5 and TRBJ2-3; unclear D gene. Germline CDR1 MNHEY, CDR2 SVGAGI. This CDR3 comprises 15 residues. Trimming stripped 6 bases from V and 0 bases from J, with 13 bases between. The CDR3 sequence: CASRSSPISTDTQYF. DNA of the CDR3: TGTGCCAGCAGGAGCAGTCCGATTAGCACAGATACGCAGTATTTT.

This clone was counted a few times. The V and J genes are TRBV19 and TRBJ1-1; 7 bases are shared with TRBD1. V was pared by 7 bases and J by 5 bases, with 4 bases of the junction left unmatched. This CDR3 region has 12 residues. CDR1 is LNHDA and CDR2 is SQIVND in the germline V gene (reference sequence). As DNA, the CDR3 is TGTGCCAGTAATCAGGGGGGGACTGAAGCTTTCTTT. It yields the protein CASNQGGTEAFF.

The J gene is TRBJ2-7, the V gene TRBV7-6, with TRBD1 identical over 8 bases. After removal of 5 bases from V and 6 bases from J, the junction contained 12 bases not matched to a gene. Germline loops: CDR1 SGHVS, CDR2 FNYEAQ. The CDR3 is made up of 15 amino acids. DNA of the CDR3: TGTGCCAGCAGCGCAGCATACGGACAGGGTCTCGAGCAGTACTTC. Translating gives CASSAAYGQGLEQYF.

V is TRBV3-1 (or the pseudogene TRBV3-2) and J is TRBJ2-1; D gene uncertain. CDR1 and CDR2 from the germline V gene are LGHDT and YNNKEL (reference sequence). Trimming removed 1 base at V and 5 bases at J, with 15 bases between. The CDR3 totals 16 residues. The CDR3, as DNA: TGTGCCAGCAGCCAAGCTCGTTGGTCGGGCGACAATGAGCAGTTCTTC. Protein product: CASSQARWSGDNEQFF.

This sequence joins TRBV2 and TRBJ2-7; 8 positions agree with TRBD1. The J segment lost 6 bases and the V segment lost 6 bases, leaving 4 bases of the junction unmatched. The CDR3 consists of 12 residues. The germline gives CDR1 SNHLY, CDR2 FYNNEI. The CDR3 is CASRPDRVEQYF. In DNA, the CDR3 is TGTGCCAGCAGGCCGGACAGGGTCGAGCAGTACTTC.

This chain links TRBV30 with TRBJ1-3; 7 bases agree with TRBD1. The CDR3 loop spans 14 amino acids. Trimming at V came to 2 bases and at J to 0 bases, leaving 1 base not matched to a gene. Germline CDR1 GTSNPN, CDR2 SVGIG (reference sequence). CDR3 DNA: TGTGCCTGGAGTCGGGACAGCTCTGGAAACACCATATATTTT. Encoded protein: CAWSRDSSGNTIYF.

The V and J genes are TRBV11-2 and TRBJ1-1; D not certain. This CDR3 is built from 13 residues. V was cut by 5 bases and J by 3 bases, with 10 bases left in between. Germline V gene lookup returns CDR1 SGHAT and CDR2 FQNNGV. CDR3 nucleotide sequence: TGTGCCAGCAGCCAGACATGGTACACTGAAGCTTTCTTT. Protein sequence: CASSQTWYTEAFF.

The CDR3 bases are TGTGCCAGCAGAAAACCCGGGACTAGCGAGAAAGAGCAGTACTTC. This translates into CASRKPGTSEKEQYF. The chain recombines TRBV6-5 with TRBJ2-7; 10 bases fit TRBD2. CDR3 length equals 15 residues. V lost 6 bases to trimming and J lost 7 bases; unmatched junction nucleotides: 12. Germline CDR1 MNHEY, CDR2 SVGAGI.

This rearrangement joins TRBV6-4 to TRBJ2-1; TRBD2 matches at 10 bases. V was clipped by 3 bases and J by 6 bases; unmatched bases: 5. In germline, CDR1 is MRHNA, CDR2 SNTAGT. The CDR3 is 15 residues long. The CDR3 protein is CASSESGGAPNEQFF. The CDR3 DNA is TGTGCCAGCAGTGAGAGCGGGGGGGCCCCCAATGAGCAGTTCTTC.

This clone was detected a few times. The rearrangement uses TRBV2 and TRBJ1-2; tentatively, D is TRBD1 (6 bases). The CDR3 runs to 15 residues. V lost 6 bases to trimming and J lost 1 base, with 15 bases between them. Germline V gene lookup returns CDR1 SNHLY and CDR2 FYNNEI. CDR3 loop: CASSFGQGSNYGYTF. CDR3 nucleotide sequence: TGTGCCAGCAGCTTCGGGCAGGGGAGTAACTATGGCTACACCTTC.

This clone showed up just a few times. The chain employs TRBV18 and TRBJ2-7, with D perhaps TRBD1 (6 bases). The CDR3 sequence is 17 residues long. V was cut by 3 bases and J by 3 bases, with 21 bases left in between. CDR1 KGHSH and CDR2 LQKENI come from the germline V gene. CDR3 nucleotides: TGTGCCAGCTCACCCCGACAGGCCTCGAGTGGTATCTACGAGCAGTACTTC. Amino acid sequence: CASSPRQASSGIYEQYF.

This clone was seen once. This rearrangement joins TRBV14 to TRBJ1-1; no reliable D call. The germline V gene has CDR1 SGHDN and CDR2 FVKESK. V was clipped by 3 bases and J by 1 base, with 6 bases between them. The CDR3 sequence is 13 residues long. CDR3 sequence reads: CASSQLPNTEAFF. CDR3 sequence (DNA): TGTGCCAGCAGCCAGCTCCCGAACACTGAAGCTTTCTTT.

The rearrangement joins TRBV7-2 to TRBJ2-3; D gene unclear. The CDR3 is made up of 13 amino acids. CDR1 is SGHTA, CDR2 FQGNSA, per germline. Trimming removed 5 bases from V and 6 bases from J, with 12 bases in between. This CDR3 reads CASSRTRADTQYF. In nucleotides, the CDR3 is TGTGCCAGCAGCCGGACCCGCGCCGATACGCAGTATTTT.

This clone has only a few counts. The chain links TRBV7-8 to TRBJ1-2, with a possible D match to TRBD1 (6 bases). Per germline, CDR1 SGHVS and CDR2 FQNEAQ. CDR3 length: 15 residues. The ends were cut back, 2 bases at V and 6 bases at J, with 16 bases in the middle. This CDR3 reads CASSLTQGSPNGYTF. DNA of the CDR3: TGTGCCAGCAGCTTAACACAGGGAAGCCCTAATGGCTACACCTTC.

V gene TRBV10-3 combines with J gene TRBJ1-2; D might be TRBD1 (6 bases). Germline V gives CDR1 ENHRY, CDR2 SYGVKD. There are 11 residues in the CDR3. V lost 2 bases and J 8 bases, leaving 6 bases between the germline ends. The CDR3 is CAISETGGYTF. The CDR3 DNA sequence: TGTGCCATCAGTGAGACAGGGGGCTACACCTTC.

The chain combines TRBV5-4 with TRBJ2-1; D is unresolved. Germline V lookup: CDR1 SGHNT, CDR2 YYREEE (reference sequence). V was shortened by 0 bases and J by 6 bases, with 7 bases between the two germline ends. The CDR3 length is 13 residues. The CDR3 loop reads CASSLVGINEQFF. CDR3 bases: TGTGCCAGCAGCTTGGTGGGTATCAATGAGCAGTTCTTC.

The chain employs TRBV3-1 (or the pseudogene TRBV3-2) and TRBJ1-2; D unclear. V was shortened by 6 bases and J by 8 bases, with 16 bases between the two germline ends. The CDR3 loop spans 13 amino acids. Per the germline V gene, CDR1 is LGHDT and CDR2 is YNNKEL (reference sequence). The CDR3: CASRPRYLNGYTF. The DNA of the CDR3 is TGTGCCAGCAGGCCGAGGTACTTAAACGGCTACACCTTC.